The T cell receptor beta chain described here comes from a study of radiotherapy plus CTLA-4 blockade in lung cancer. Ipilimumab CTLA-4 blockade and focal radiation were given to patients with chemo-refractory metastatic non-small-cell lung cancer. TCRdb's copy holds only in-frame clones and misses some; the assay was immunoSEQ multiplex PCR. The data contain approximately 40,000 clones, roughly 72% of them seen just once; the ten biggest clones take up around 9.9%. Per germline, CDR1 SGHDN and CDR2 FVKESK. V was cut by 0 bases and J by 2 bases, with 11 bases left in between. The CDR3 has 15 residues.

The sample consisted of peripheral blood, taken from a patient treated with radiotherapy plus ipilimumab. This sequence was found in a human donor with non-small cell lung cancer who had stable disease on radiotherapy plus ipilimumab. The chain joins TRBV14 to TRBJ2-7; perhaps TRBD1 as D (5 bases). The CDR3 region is CASSQDYARAYEQYF. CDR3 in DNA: TGTGCCAGCAGCCAAGACTACGCCAGGGCCTACGAGCAGTACTTC. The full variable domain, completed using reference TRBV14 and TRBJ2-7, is EAGVTQFPSHSVIEKGQTVTLRCDPISGHDNLYWYRRVMGKEIKFLLHFVKESKQDESGMPNNRFLAERTGGTYSTLKVQPAELEDSGVYFCASSQDYARAYEQYFGPGTRLTVT.